One and the same sample provided the 29 T cell receptor beta chains below, sequenced in a study of T cell repertoires in cytomegalovirus infection. TCRdb used MiXCR to reprocess the reads, holding one entry per CDR3 protein. The table lists about 340,000 distinct CDR3 sequences, around 29% of them singletons. Antigens for these TCRs are unknown. The sequenced sample was cultured PBMCs, obtained from culture after CMV antigen stimulation. The receptors derive from a human donor in good health (CMV status not recorded). Some clones in this sample may be carry-over from other donors' samples.

The chain employs TRBV4-2 and TRBJ1-4, with D hard to call. Germline V gives CDR1 LGHNA, CDR2 YNFKEQ. This CDR3 is 15 amino acids long. V was shortened by 5 bases and J by 1 base, with 11 bases between the two germline ends. CDR3: CASSTVLGTNEKLFF. In nucleotides, the CDR3 is TGTGCCAGCAGCACCGTTCTTGGAACTAATGAAAAACTGTTTTTT.

The rearrangement uses TRBV7-3 and TRBJ1-2; no firm D call. This CDR3 is built from 13 residues. Trimming stripped 3 bases from V and 8 bases from J, with 13 bases between. Per germline, CDR1 SGHTA and CDR2 FQGTGA. CDR3 region: CASSFGELGGYTF. CDR3 coding DNA: TGTGCCAGCAGCTTCGGGGAGCTAGGAGGCTACACCTTC.

The chain links TRBV7-3 to TRBJ2-5; D possibly uses TRBD1 or TRBD2 (6 bases each). V was cut by 2 bases and J by 4 bases, with 11 bases left in between. This CDR3 is 14 amino acids long. Germline V gene sequence: CDR1 SGHTA, CDR2 FQGTGA. Written as DNA, the CDR3 is TGTGCCAGCAGCTTATACGGGGGCGGAGAGACCCAGTACTTC. As protein: CASSLYGGGETQYF.

This clonotype was counted a few times. This chain uses TRBV7-9 with TRBJ1-1; 8 bases line up with TRBD1. J gave up 4 bases and V 5 bases, and 6 bases lay outside the gene matches. CDR3 size: 14 residues. CDR1 is SEHNR and CDR2 is FQNEAQ in the germline V gene (reference sequence). This CDR3 is CASSRVGQGTEAFF. The CDR3 coding sequence is TGTGCCAGCAGCCGCGTTGGACAGGGCACTGAAGCTTTCTTT.

This clonotype was seen a handful of times. The chain uses TRBV3-1 and TRBJ2-3, with D unresolved. This CDR3 has 12 residues. V was shortened by 0 bases and J by 7 bases, with 5 bases between the two germline ends. The germline V gene has CDR1 LGHDT and CDR2 YNNKEL (reference sequence). CDR3 region: CASSQERNTQYF. The CDR3 coding sequence is TGTGCCAGCAGCCAAGAGCGAAATACGCAGTATTTT.

The DNA for the CDR3 is TGTGCCAGCAGCCCCCTGGGGGGACAGACCAAAAACATTCAGTACTTC. It encodes CASSPLGGQTKNIQYF. The chain links TRBV7-8 to TRBJ2-4; possible D gene TRBD1, 7 bases. V lost 5 bases, J lost 2 bases, and 16 bases lay in between. The CDR3 totals 16 residues. Per the germline V gene, CDR1 is SGHVS and CDR2 is FQNEAQ.

In this sample, this clonotype turned up a few times. The chain uses TRBV30 and TRBJ2-2, with D possibly being TRBD1 or TRBD2 (6 bases each). The CDR3 has 14 amino acids. Germline CDR1 GTSNPN, CDR2 SVGIG (reference sequence). V was shortened by 1 base and J by 7 bases, with 13 bases between the two germline ends. This CDR3 reads CAWSERGHGGELFF. The DNA for the CDR3 is TGTGCCTGGAGTGAACGGGGGCACGGCGGGGAGCTGTTTTTT.

This clonotype has only a few counts. A read error may account for a junction end that differs from germline. The chain is built from TRBV12-5 and TRBJ2-5; D not certain. The V gene's germline CDR1 is LGHNT and CDR2 FRNRAP. CDR3 length: 11 residues. CDR3 DNA: TGTGCTAGTGGTTTGGAGGCCCCCCGGGACTTC. Translation gives CASGLEAPRDF.

This clonotype is medium-sized within its sample. The chain recombines TRBV12-5 with TRBJ1-2, with D possibly matching TRBD1 (5 bases). This CDR3 has 11 amino acids. Germline assignment: CDR1 LGHNT and CDR2 FRNRAP. The V end lost 6 bases, the J end lost 4 bases, and 6 bases lay between the germline ends. CDR3 DNA: TGTGCTAGTGGCCAGGGCTATGGCTACACCTTC. As protein: CASGQGYGYTF.

The chain is built from TRBV10-1 and TRBJ2-4; TRBD1 aligns across 7 bases. This CDR3 has 16 residues. Germline CDR1 reads WNHNN; CDR2 reads SYGVQD (reference sequence). V trimming: 2 bases; J trimming: 8 bases; junction bases outside the gene matches: 12. DNA for the CDR3: TGCGCCAGCAGTGAGGGACTCCCCCCCCAGGGGGACATTCAGTACTTC. Translation: CASSEGLPPQGDIQYF.

This clonotype was recorded a few times. The rearrangement uses TRBV7-8 and TRBJ2-7; D possibly corresponds to TRBD2 (5 bases). Trimming took off 5 bases at V and 0 bases at J, with 14 bases between the two ends. Germline CDR1 reads SGHVS; CDR2 reads FQNEAQ. The CDR3 has 15 amino acids. CDR3 residues: CASSPREGSSYEQYF. CDR3 nucleotides: TGTGCCAGCAGCCCCCGTGAAGGGAGCTCCTACGAGCAGTACTTC.

This chain joins TRBV28 and TRBJ1-2; 10 bases map to TRBD1. The CDR3 length is 14 residues. J was trimmed by 8 bases and V by 4 bases; bases with no gene match: 7. Germline V gene lookup returns CDR1 MDHEN and CDR2 SYDVKM. In DNA form, the CDR3 reads TGTGCCAGCAGTTCAACCGGGACAGGGGACGGCTACACCTTC. This encodes CASSSTGTGDGYTF.

This clonotype was found many times. This rearrangement joins TRBV6-1 to TRBJ1-5; D possibly corresponds to TRBD1 (5 bases). Germline CDR1 MNHNS, CDR2 SASEGT. Trimming stripped 5 bases from V and 0 bases from J, with 17 bases between. CDR3 length: 17 amino acids. The CDR3 DNA sequence: TGTGCCAGCAGTTCCCAAAGGGGACGGTATAGCAATCAGCCCCAGCATTTT. This sequence encodes CASSSQRGRYSNQPQHF.

This clonotype was observed a handful of times. The rearrangement uses TRBV30 and TRBJ2-6, with 9 bases aligning to TRBD1. The CDR3 totals 14 residues. V was clipped by 5 bases and J by 2 bases; unmatched bases: 1. Germline lookup yields CDR1 GTSNPN and CDR2 SVGIG (reference sequence). The CDR3 DNA follows: TGTGCCTGGGACAGGGGGACTGGGGCCAACGTCCTGACTTTC. It specifies CAWDRGTGANVLTF.

The chain combines TRBV12-3 or TRBV12-4 with TRBJ2-5, with TRBD2 matching 15 bases. The CDR3 totals 16 residues. V lost 5 bases and J lost 5; bases outside the gene matches: 6. The CDR3 protein is CASSQGLAGGRETQYF. The CDR3 DNA is TGTGCCAGCAGTCAGGGACTAGCGGGGGGCCGGGAGACCCAGTACTTC.

This sequence joins TRBV7-8 and TRBJ1-2; TRBD1 aligns across 11 bases. Germline CDR1 and CDR2: SGHVS and FQNEAQ. The length of the CDR3 is 17 residues. Trimming removed 3 bases from V and 4 bases from J; junction bases left unmatched: 10. The DNA of the CDR3 is TGTGCCAGCAGCTTTTCCCGGACAGGGGGCGACCCCTATGGCTACACCTTC. It specifies CASSFSRTGGDPYGYTF.

The rearrangement uses TRBV5-1 and TRBJ2-2; TRBD2 agrees at 10 bases. This CDR3 has 16 amino acids. V dropped 4 bases and J dropped 6; count of bases not matched to a gene: 9. CDR1 and CDR2 (germline): SGHRS, YFSETQ. The CDR3: CASSLGAGGPAGELFF. CDR3 DNA: TGCGCCAGCAGCCTTGGAGCGGGAGGGCCGGCCGGGGAGCTGTTTTTT.

The chain joins TRBV7-9 to TRBJ1-1; possibly TRBD1 for D (5 bases). Per the germline V gene, CDR1 is SEHNR and CDR2 is FQNEAQ (reference sequence). The CDR3 consists of 15 residues. The V end lost 1 base, the J end lost 0 bases, and 9 bases lay between the germline ends. The CDR3 region is CASSLGQTMNTEAFF. Here the CDR3 DNA reads TGTGCCAGCAGCTTAGGACAGACTATGAACACTGAAGCTTTCTTT.

This clonotype was counted only a few times. The chain is built from TRBV7-9 and TRBJ2-5; D possibly corresponds to TRBD1 (6 bases). V was trimmed by 5 bases and J by 5 bases, leaving 12 bases between them. This CDR3 spans 13 amino acids. Germline CDR1 and CDR2: SEHNR and FQNEAQ (reference sequence). The CDR3 coding sequence is TGTGCCAGCAGCCTACAGGGTGTGGAGACCCAGTACTTC. Translated, it gives CASSLQGVETQYF.

In its sample, this clonotype was seen a few times. The rearrangement links TRBV7-9 to TRBJ2-2, with 9 bases fitting TRBD1. The V gene end was trimmed by 1 base and the J gene end by 2 bases; junction bases not matched to a gene: 8. The CDR3 has 18 amino acids. CDR1 and CDR2 from the germline V gene are SEHNR and FQNEAQ (reference sequence). CDR3 sequence reads: CASSLVMRTGANTGELFF. The CDR3 DNA reads as TGTGCCAGCAGCTTAGTGATGCGGACAGGGGCTAACACCGGGGAGCTGTTTTTT.

This clonotype was observed a few times. This sequence joins TRBV20-1 and TRBJ1-2; 7 bases line up with TRBD1. This CDR3 comprises 14 residues. V lost 6 bases and J lost 2; bases outside the gene matches: 9. Germline-derived CDR1 and CDR2 are DFQATT and SNEGSKA (reference sequence). The CDR3 bases are TGCAGTGCCGCCCTGACAGGGATCAACTATGGCTACACCTTC. The encoded protein is CSAALTGINYGYTF.

Details on this clonotype: Just one base apart from a much larger clone, this may be a read error. V and J are TRBV6-2 or TRBV6-3 and TRBJ2-3; no clear D. The CDR3 contains 12 residues. Trimming removed 1 base at V and 2 bases at J, with 1 base between. CDR1 is MNHEY and CDR2 is SVGEGT in the germline V gene. The CDR3 reads CASSYFTDTQYF. The CDR3 nucleotides read TGTGCCAGCAGTTACTTCACAGATACGCAGTATTTT.

This clonotype has at least ten counts. The CDR3 here is CASSRLGGTEAFF. CDR3 bases: TGTGCCAGCAGTCGACTCGGGGGGACTGAAGCTTTCTTT. The chain has TRBV12-3 or TRBV12-4 and TRBJ1-1, with a weak D call TRBD1 (5 bases). CDR3 length: 13 residues. V was cut by 5 bases and J by 5 bases, with 12 bases left in between.

This clonotype was detected a few times. The chain links TRBV7-9 to TRBJ1-1, with TRBD1 identical over 7 bases. The CDR3 extends over 14 amino acids. The J segment lost 5 bases and the V segment lost 5 bases, leaving 8 bases of the junction unmatched. The germline gives CDR1 SEHNR, CDR2 FQNEAQ (reference sequence). The CDR3 nucleotides are TGTGCCAGCAGCCTTACGACAGGGATGACTGAAGCTTTCTTT. Amino acids: CASSLTTGMTEAFF.

This clonotype was found many times. The CDR3 DNA follows: TGTGCCAGCAGTTTAGGGACATTAACGTACTCTGGGGCCAACGTCCTGACTTTC. This sequence encodes CASSLGTLTYSGANVLTF. This sequence joins TRBV12-3 or TRBV12-4 and TRBJ2-6; D perhaps matches TRBD1 (5 bases). V lost 1 base to trimming and J lost 0 bases, with 13 bases between them. The CDR3 totals 18 residues.

This clonotype showed up many times. V usage is TRBV6-6 and J usage is TRBJ2-2; TRBD2 is a possible D gene (5 bases). CDR3 length: 15 residues. The germline V gene encodes CDR1 MNHNY and CDR2 SVGAGI (reference sequence). The V end was cut by 3 bases, the J end by 4 bases, with 12 bases between. The CDR3 here is CASSYGGWGTGELFF. The DNA of the CDR3 is TGTGCCAGCAGTTATGGCGGGTGGGGCACCGGGGAGCTGTTTTTT.

At least ten counts were recorded for this clonotype. In DNA, the CDR3 is TGTGCCAGCCTAGGGACTAGCGGGGACAATGAGCAGTTCTTC. It encodes CASLGTSGDNEQFF. V usage is TRBV7-8 and J usage is TRBJ2-1; 13 nucleotides agree with TRBD2. CDR1 is SGHVS and CDR2 is FQNEAQ in the germline V gene. This CDR3 is built from 14 residues. The J segment lost 5 bases and the V segment lost 8 bases, leaving 3 bases of the junction unmatched.

The CDR3 loop is CASSLLGRAYEQYF. The CDR3 DNA is TGTGCCAGCAGTTTGCTCGGGAGGGCCTACGAGCAGTACTTC. The V and J genes are TRBV28 and TRBJ2-7, with 8 nucleotides matching TRBD2. Germline lookup yields CDR1 MDHEN and CDR2 SYDVKM. CDR3 size: 14 residues. J lost 2 bases, V lost 3 bases, and 3 bases had no gene match.

The V call is TRBV14, the J call TRBJ1-1; tentatively, D is TRBD1 (6 bases). V lost 4 bases to trimming and J lost 5 bases, with 14 bases between them. The CDR3 length is 14 residues. Germline V gene data show CDR1 as SGHDN and CDR2 as FVKESK. DNA of the CDR3: TGTGCCAGCAGCCCCGTGGGGGCGGGAACTGAAGCTTTCTTT. Amino acids: CASSPVGAGTEAFF.